Presented here are 14 T cell receptor beta chains from one specimen sequenced in a study of PD-1 blockade in mismatch repair-deficient tumors. The data were produced by immunoSEQ multiplex PCR, yet TCRdb's version contains in-frame clones alone and is incomplete. Of roughly 40,000 clones in the sample, approximately 81% were seen once. Sample: peripheral blood, taken roughly 75 weeks after starting pembrolizumab. Receptor source: an adult with mismatch repair-deficient cancer.

A few counts support this clone. At the DNA level, this CDR3 is encoded by other sequences in the same sample as well. The J gene is TRBJ2-2, the V gene TRBV6-5; 7 positions agree with TRBD1. V lost 2 bases to trimming and J lost 4 bases; unmatched junction nucleotides: 4. Germline CDR1 reads MNHEY; CDR2 reads SVGAGI. This CDR3 is built from 15 residues. The CDR3 sequence: CASSYGAGGTGELFF. For the CDR3, the DNA is TGTGCCAGCAGTTACGGTGCAGGGGGCACCGGGGAGCTGTTTTTT.

This chain joins TRBV5-1 and TRBJ1-1; D possibly corresponds to TRBD1 (5 bases). Germline CDR1 reads SGHRS; CDR2 reads YFSETQ. Trimming shortened V by 7 bases and J by 4 bases, and 14 bases separated the two germline ends. This CDR3 comprises 13 residues. The CDR3 DNA reads TGCGCCAGCCGAGGGGACGGCCCCACTGAAGCTTTCTTT. Translation gives CASRGDGPTEAFF.

The chain joins TRBV28 to TRBJ1-2, with TRBD1 matching over 8 bases. CDR3 size: 13 residues. Germline V lookup: CDR1 MDHEN, CDR2 SYDVKM. V lost 4 bases, J lost 9 bases, and 7 bases stayed unmatched. The CDR3 here is CASSSGQGFSYTF. The CDR3 coding sequence is TGTGCCAGCAGTTCCGGACAGGGTTTTAGCTACACCTTC.

The CDR3, as DNA: TGTGCCAGCAGCTACCGAAGCACCGGGGAGCTGTTTTTT. This codes for CASSYRSTGELFF. The chain combines TRBV7-2 with TRBJ2-2; no firm D call. V lost 4 bases to trimming and J lost 4 bases, with 7 bases between them. The CDR3 consists of 13 residues. CDR1 is SGHTA and CDR2 is FQGNSA in the germline V gene.

The chain recombines TRBV19 with TRBJ1-5; 8 bases agree with TRBD1. Germline CDR1 reads LNHDA; CDR2 reads SQIVND (reference sequence). Trimming at V came to 8 bases and at J to 7 bases, leaving 10 bases not matched to a gene. The CDR3 loop spans 14 amino acids. CDR3 protein: CASAYRGEVQPQHF. Written as DNA, the CDR3 is TGTGCCAGTGCCTACAGGGGGGAGGTACAGCCCCAGCATTTT. Full variable domain (missing parts from reference TRBV19 and TRBJ1-5): DGGITQSPKYLFRKEGQNVTLSCEQNLNHDAMYWYRQDPGQGLRLIYYSQIVNDFQKGDIAEGYSVSREKKESFPLTVTSAQKNPTAFYLCASAYRGEVQPQHFGDGTRLSIL.

This chain connects TRBV4-2 to TRBJ1-1; 7 bases map to TRBD1. The CDR3 is 14 amino acids. Germline CDR1 is LGHNA and CDR2 is YNFKEQ. V lost 1 base to trimming and J lost 5 bases; unmatched junction nucleotides: 4. In DNA, the CDR3 is TGTGCCAGCAGCCAAGTGGACAGGAGGACTGAAGCTTTCTTT. This translates into CASSQVDRRTEAFF.

The sample holds one count of this clone. The chain carries TRBV4-1 and TRBJ2-4, with D hard to call. Germline V lookup: CDR1 MGHRA, CDR2 YSYEKL. CDR3 size: 14 residues. The V end was cut by 1 base, the J end by 0 bases, with 4 bases between. The CDR3 loop is CASSQGLAKNIQYF. CDR3 coding DNA: TGCGCCAGCAGCCAAGGTCTAGCCAAAAACATTCAGTACTTC.

The gene calls are TRBV27 and TRBJ2-5, with D unresolved. The CDR3 sequence is 14 residues long. Germline V gene sequence: CDR1 MNHEY, CDR2 SMNVEV (reference sequence). Trimming stripped 5 bases from V and 1 base from J, with 11 bases between. DNA for the CDR3: TGTGCCAGCAGTCCAAGACACCTCCAAGAGACCCAGTACTTC. Its protein is CASSPRHLQETQYF.

The rearrangement uses TRBV10-3 and TRBJ2-1; 8 bases map to TRBD1. The CDR3 is 14 residues long. Trimming cost V 6 bases and J 3 bases; bases outside gene matches: 4. In germline, CDR1 is ENHRY, CDR2 SYGVKD. CDR3 sequence: CAIRKDRDYNEQFF. CDR3 bases: TGTGCCATCAGGAAGGACAGGGACTACAATGAGCAGTTCTTC.

The chain carries TRBV4-3 and TRBJ1-1; TRBD1 is a possible D gene (6 bases). The V end was cut by 0 bases, the J end by 3 bases, with 11 bases between. This CDR3 contains 15 residues. CDR1 and CDR2 (germline): LGHNA, YSLEER. The CDR3 DNA reads as TGCGCCAGCAGCCAAGACGCCAGGGGCTACACTGAAGCTTTCTTT. It specifies CASSQDARGYTEAFF.

The chain recombines TRBV7-2 with TRBJ1-2, with no clear D. There are 13 residues in the CDR3. CDR1 and CDR2 from the germline V gene are SGHTA and FQGNSA. V was shortened by 1 base and J by 3 bases, with 6 bases between the two germline ends. DNA for the CDR3: TGTGCCAGCAGCTTAGATAGGGACTATGGCTACACCTTC. Protein product: CASSLDRDYGYTF.

This clone showed up just a few times. Here the CDR3 reads CATLTSGSETQYF. The CDR3 DNA is TGTGCCACCTTGACTAGCGGGAGCGAGACCCAGTACTTC. The chain uses TRBV6-1 and TRBJ2-5; 12 bases are a match to TRBD2. V shed 10 bases and J 5 bases; nucleotides not matched to a gene: 5. Germline V gives CDR1 MNHNS, CDR2 SASEGT. This CDR3 spans 13 amino acids.

Only a few counts were recorded for this clone. V gene TRBV5-1 combines with J gene TRBJ2-7; D unclear. Germline lookup yields CDR1 SGHRS and CDR2 YFSETQ. The CDR3 sequence is 13 residues long. Trimming shortened V by 7 bases and J by 1 base, and 12 bases separated the two germline ends. The CDR3 sequence is CASVDDLSYEQYF. CDR3 nucleotide sequence: TGCGCCAGCGTCGACGACCTTTCCTACGAGCAGTACTTC.

The chain employs TRBV28 and TRBJ1-3; perhaps TRBD1 as D (5 bases). The CDR3 covers 16 residues. CDR1 is MDHEN, CDR2 SYDVKM, per germline. Trimming took off 7 bases at V and 0 bases at J, with 16 bases between the two ends. CDR3 DNA sequence: TGTGCCAGCATCAAAACCGCAGGGATCTCTGGAAACACCATATATTTT. Protein product: CASIKTAGISGNTIYF.